The 19 T cell receptor beta chains below all came from one sample that was sequenced in a study of T cell changes during pregnancy in multiple sclerosis. Some clones are missing from TCRdb's copy, which holds only in-frame ones; the method was immunoSEQ multiplex PCR. The sample lists some 41,000 clones; 80% to 90% were seen once. The specimen was CD4+ T cells from peripheral blood mononuclear cells, collected in the first trimester of pregnancy. The receptors stem from a female donor with multiple sclerosis, enrolled in a pregnancy study.

This clone is termed medium-sized. The DNA of the CDR3 is TGTGCCAGCAGCCCCCTACGGACTAGCGGGGGGGCCGAGAGCGGGGAGCTGTTTTTT. Encoded protein: CASSPLRTSGGAESGELFF. The chain uses TRBV4-2 and TRBJ2-2, with 15 positions matching TRBD2. Germline-derived CDR1 and CDR2 are LGHNA and YNFKEQ. V shed 4 bases, J shed 7 bases, and the junction held 13 bases outside the gene matches. This CDR3 region has 19 residues.

This chain's CDR3 is CASSLALWATDTQYF. In DNA, the CDR3 is TGCGCCAGCAGCTTGGCCCTGTGGGCCACAGATACGCAGTATTTT. The chain has TRBV5-1 and TRBJ2-3; D unclear. This CDR3 is built from 15 residues. Germline values: CDR1 SGHRS, CDR2 YFSETQ. V lost 0 bases and J lost 2, with 10 bases in between.

The V call is TRBV6-4, the J call TRBJ2-1, with a weak D call TRBD2 (5 bases). The CDR3 is 15 amino acids. Trimming took 6 bases from V and 4 from J, leaving 16 bases between them. The germline CDR1 and CDR2 sequences are MRHNA and SNTAGT. The CDR3 protein is CASRMDFSPYNEQFF. CDR3 nucleotides: TGTGCCAGCAGGATGGACTTTTCCCCATACAATGAGCAGTTCTTC.

This clone was observed a single time. The rearrangement links TRBV2 to TRBJ2-7; 10 nucleotides match TRBD1. The germline V gene encodes CDR1 SNHLY and CDR2 FYNNEI. There are 15 residues in the CDR3. J lost 5 bases, V lost 7 bases, and 11 bases had no gene match. This CDR3 is CASTLRDRGNHEQYF. CDR3 nucleotides: TGTGCCAGCACACTTCGGGACAGGGGTAACCACGAGCAGTACTTC.

The J gene is TRBJ1-3, the V gene TRBV5-1, with TRBD1 matching over 9 bases. The length of the CDR3 is 15 residues. Losses at the gene ends were 4 bases for V and 2 bases for J; bases not matched to a gene: 4. Germline assignment: CDR1 SGHRS and CDR2 YFSETQ. CDR3 sequence (DNA): TGCGCCAGCAGCACGACAGGGGGAGCTGGAAACACCATATATTTT. Its translation is CASSTTGGAGNTIYF.

The CDR3, as DNA: TGCGCCAGCAGTGACCCGGGCCAGGGCAAAAAAGCTTTCTTT. It codes for CASSDPGQGKKAFF. V usage is TRBV10-2 and J usage is TRBJ1-1; TRBD1 is a possible D gene (5 bases). V lost 3 bases and J lost 9, with 17 bases in between. Germline V gene data show CDR1 as WSHSY and CDR2 as SAAADI. This CDR3 has 14 amino acids.

The chain uses TRBV4-3 and TRBJ1-2; 7 bases are a match to TRBD1. Germline CDR1 and CDR2: LGHNA and YSLEER. The CDR3 is 15 residues long. Unmatched junction bases numbered 6, after V lost 2 bases and J lost 3 bases. The CDR3 region has the DNA TGCGCCAGCAGCCAAACAGGGGTGGGGGACTATGGCTACACCTTC. It specifies CASSQTGVGDYGYTF.

V is TRBV5-1 and J is TRBJ1-2, with TRBD1 as a possible D gene (6 bases). The CDR3 runs to 15 residues. The germline V gene has CDR1 SGHRS and CDR2 YFSETQ. V shed 0 bases and J shed 2 bases, with 11 bases lying between them. The CDR3: CASSLAGGLNYGYTF. Here the CDR3 DNA reads TGCGCCAGCAGCTTGGCGGGGGGCCTAAACTATGGCTACACCTTC.

The chain is built from TRBV2 and TRBJ1-1, with D uncertain. This CDR3 region has 12 residues. The V gene's germline CDR1 is SNHLY and CDR2 FYNNEI. V gave up 8 bases and J gave up 4 bases, with 11 bases separating them. The CDR3 loop is CASSKMSTEAFF. The CDR3 DNA follows: TGTGCCAGCTCCAAAATGAGCACTGAAGCTTTCTTT. Based on the CDR3 plus reference TRBV2 and TRBJ1-1, the full variable domain is EPEVTQTPSHQVTQMGQEVILRCVPISNHLYFYWYRQILGQKVEFLVSFYNNEISEKSEIFDDQFSVERPDGSNFTLKIRSTKLEDSAMYFCASSKMSTEAFFGQGTRLTVV.

This chain joins TRBV4-3 and TRBJ1-2; D gene uncertain. CDR1 and CDR2 from the germline V gene are LGHNA and YSLEER. Trimming stripped 0 bases from V and 7 bases from J, with 15 bases between. The CDR3 is made up of 15 amino acids. Here the CDR3 DNA reads TGCGCCAGCAGCCAAGATTATGCGGGTTACGGTGGCTACACCTTC. It codes for CASSQDYAGYGGYTF.

The J gene is TRBJ2-2, the V gene TRBV29-1; 11 bases are a match to TRBD2. V lost 7 bases and J lost 0; bases outside the gene matches: 4. Germline-derived CDR1 and CDR2 are SQVTM and ANQGSEA. The CDR3 is 15 amino acids. The CDR3 region is CSASGLAANTGELFF. CDR3 nucleotide sequence: TGCAGCGCTTCGGGACTAGCGGCGAACACCGGGGAGCTGTTTTTT.

This chain uses TRBV6-1 with TRBJ2-3; 7 bases agree with TRBD2. The CDR3 is 12 amino acids. The germline gives CDR1 MNHNS, CDR2 SASEGT. Trimming took 8 bases from V and 3 from J; bases not matched to a gene: 2. For the CDR3, the DNA is TGTGCCAGCTCGGGGGGAACAGATACGCAGTATTTT. Amino acids: CASSGGTDTQYF.

This rearrangement joins TRBV4-1 to TRBJ1-3, with a possible D match to TRBD1 (5 bases). This CDR3 spans 16 amino acids. CDR1 is MGHRA, CDR2 YSYEKL, per germline. The V end lost 2 bases, the J end lost 2 bases, and 13 bases lay between the germline ends. The CDR3 bases are TGCGCCAGCAGCCAACCGGTTTCCAGGGCTGGAAACACCATATATTTT. It codes for CASSQPVSRAGNTIYF.

The V and J genes are TRBV5-6 and TRBJ1-4; TRBD1 might be the D (5 bases). Trimming pared 7 bases from V and 4 bases from J, leaving 14 bases between. CDR3 size: 14 residues. Per the germline V gene, CDR1 is SGHDT and CDR2 is YYEEEE. DNA of the CDR3: TGTGCCAGCTTCTTGTGGGGGGTTAATGAAAAACTGTTTTTT. Translating gives CASFLWGVNEKLFF.

This clone was seen a single time. This chain connects TRBV5-1 to TRBJ2-7, with 11 bases that match TRBD1. Germline V gene lookup returns CDR1 SGHRS and CDR2 YFSETQ. CDR3 length: 16 amino acids. V was clipped by 4 bases and J by 2 bases; unmatched bases: 8. DNA of the CDR3: TGCGCCAGCAGCCCGGCGGGGACAGGGGGACCCTACGAGCAGTACTTC. Its translation: CASSPAGTGGPYEQYF.

V gene TRBV9 combines with J gene TRBJ1-1; 8 bases are shared with TRBD1. This CDR3 comprises 13 residues. CDR1 SGDLS and CDR2 YYNGEE come from the germline V gene. The junction had 2 bases not matched to a gene; V was cut back by 3 bases and J by 4 bases. CDR3 region: CASSGTGTTEAFF. CDR3 DNA: TGTGCCAGCAGCGGGACAGGGACCACTGAAGCTTTCTTT.

V usage is TRBV14 and J usage is TRBJ1-1; D is unresolved. The CDR3 is 13 amino acids. V was cut by 2 bases and J by 3 bases, with 7 bases left in between. Germline V gene lookup returns CDR1 SGHDN and CDR2 FVKESK. CDR3 sequence (DNA): TGTGCCAGCAGCCAAATCCGGGACACTGAAGCTTTCTTT. It is translated as CASSQIRDTEAFF.

This clone was observed a handful of times. The chain carries TRBV20-1 and TRBJ1-2, with 7 positions matching TRBD1. The V gene end was trimmed by 5 bases and the J gene end by 8 bases; junction bases not matched to a gene: 5. From germline, CDR1 is DFQATT and CDR2 SNEGSKA (reference sequence). CDR3 length: 11 residues. The CDR3 region is CSASDRYGYTF. In DNA form, the CDR3 reads TGCAGTGCTTCGGACAGGTACGGCTACACCTTC.

The chain carries TRBV6-5 and TRBJ1-2, with 7 bases fitting TRBD1. After removal of 6 bases from V and 2 bases from J, the junction contained 6 bases not matched to a gene. The CDR3 length is 14 residues. CDR1 is MNHEY, CDR2 SVGAGI, per germline. The CDR3 loop reads CASSGTAKNYGYTF. In nucleotides, the CDR3 is TGTGCCAGCAGCGGGACAGCTAAGAACTATGGCTACACCTTC.